This record covers a single T cell receptor (beta chain). Its cognate antigen is unknown. A second PCR, run for about 6 to 12 cycles, used a sample-barcoded 5' primer plus a J-beta primer mix. TCRdb independently ran MiXCR on the 5' RACE reads; one entry per CDR3 protein. The sample carries about 690,000 distinct CDR3 sequences, roughly 41% recorded once. The CDR3 is 18 residues long. The germline CDR1 and CDR2 sequences are KGHSH and LQKENI. V gave up 5 bases and J gave up 9 bases; unmatched junction bases: 17. These data originate in a study of blood T cells in healthy people across ages. Study-level findings and limits: Observed TCR beta diversity showed a strong correlation with the percentage of naive T cells as measured by flow cytometry. Both higher diversity and more naive CD4+ cells marked long-lived donors when set against aged donors.

The study isolated at least 6 million PBMCs from each sample. The clonotype originates from a man older than 75 in good health. Sequencing was performed on blood. V gene TRBV18 combines with J gene TRBJ2-1, with 12 bases matching TRBD2. The CDR3 bases are TGTGCCAGCTCATCGGGACTAGCGGGCAACAAGGGAGTTATTGAGCAGTTCTTC. Translating gives CASSSGLAGNKGVIEQFF.